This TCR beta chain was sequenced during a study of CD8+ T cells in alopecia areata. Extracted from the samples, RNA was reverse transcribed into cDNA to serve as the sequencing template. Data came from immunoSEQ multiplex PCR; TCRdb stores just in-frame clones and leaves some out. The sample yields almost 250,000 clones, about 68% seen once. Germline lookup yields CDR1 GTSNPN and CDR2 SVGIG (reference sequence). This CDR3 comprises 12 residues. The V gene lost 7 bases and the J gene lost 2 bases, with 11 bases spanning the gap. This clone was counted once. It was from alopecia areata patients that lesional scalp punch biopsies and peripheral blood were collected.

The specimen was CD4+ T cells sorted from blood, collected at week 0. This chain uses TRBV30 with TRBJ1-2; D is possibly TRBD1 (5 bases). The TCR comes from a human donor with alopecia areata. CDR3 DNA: TGTGCCTATACTGGGGGGAACTATGGCTACACCTTC. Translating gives CAYTGGNYGYTF.